These 27 T cell receptor beta chains originate from one sample sequenced in a study of CD8+ T cells in alopecia areata. Cells that came from pooled cutaneous lymph nodes were sorted using CD4, CD8alpha, NKG2D, NKG2ACE and other markers. Reverse transcribed after extraction, RNA yielded cDNA as the sequencing template. The protocol was immunoSEQ multiplex PCR, while the TCRdb copy is restricted to in-frame clones and leaves out a portion. The sample contains about 300,000 clones, none of them singletons. The sample consisted of CD4+ T cells sorted from a lymph node. The receptors shown here come from a C3H/HeJ mouse with alopecia areata. MHC haplotype: H2-k.

In the case of this clone: Gene names and germline match the mouse. The read terminates 4 residues ahead of where the CDR3 ends, so the germline J gene completes it. The sample holds other DNA sequences that translate to the same CDR3. V is TRBV13-1 and J is TRBJ2-1; TRBD2 matches at 9 bases. Germline V gene lookup returns CDR1 NSHNY and CDR2 SYGAGN. V shed 0 bases, J shed 5 bases, and the junction held 3 bases outside the gene matches. The CDR3 sequence is 15 residues long. The sequenced part of the CDR3 DNA is TGTGCCAGCAGTGATGCAAGGACTGGGGATGCT. Protein: CASSDARTGDA. The complete CDR3 protein is CASSDARTGDAEQFF.

In this sample, this clone turned up a few times. The germline and genes are mouse ones. Read coverage stops 4 residues before the CDR3 terminus; the germline J gene supplies the remainder. J is TRBJ2-5 and V is TRBV14, with D possibly TRBD1 on 6 matching bases. The CDR3 extends over 14 amino acids. CDR1 is SGHDT, CDR2 FRDEAV, per germline. The CDR3 protein is CASSAGTKKDTQYF. The sequenced part of the CDR3 DNA is TGTGCCAGCAGCGCCGGGACAAAAAAAGAC.

This clone was recorded many times. All gene names here are mouse names. The read ends 4 residues before the CDR3 terminus; that terminus is restored from the germline J gene. At the DNA level, this CDR3 is encoded by other sequences in the same sample as well. The chain carries TRBV13-1 and TRBJ2-3; D is unclear. Germline values: CDR1 NSHNY, CDR2 SYGAGN. The V gene lost 4 bases and the J gene lost 0 bases, with 3 bases spanning the gap. The CDR3 runs to 12 residues. The CDR3 reads CASSTSAETLYF. CDR3 DNA, as far as it was read: TGTGCCAGCAGTACTAGTGCAGAA.

Remarks on this clone: Mouse gene names apply. The CDR3 extends 4 residues past the end of the read, so its final part is completed from the germline J gene. This chain links TRBV13-2 with TRBJ2-3, with D maybe TRBD1 (5 bases). V gave up 2 bases and J gave up 3 bases, with 7 bases separating them. The CDR3 consists of 13 residues. Germline CDR1 is NNHNN and CDR2 is SYGAGS (reference sequence). CDR3 bases read: TGTGCCAGCGGTGAACACAGGGCAGAA. Translated, it gives CASGEHRAE. The complete CDR3 protein is CASGEHRAETLYF.

This clone was observed a few times. Gene labels here are mouse ones. Read data end 4 residues before the CDR3 end; the end is taken from the germline J gene. The gene calls are TRBV5 and TRBJ2-3, with TRBD1 matching 10 bases. There are 16 residues in the CDR3. CDR1 is LGHNA and CDR2 is YNLKQL in the germline V gene (reference sequence). V shed 4 bases and J 2 bases; nucleotides not matched to a gene: 6. CDR3 in amino acids: CASSPTGTGVAETLYF. Partial CDR3 DNA: TGTGCCAGCAGCCCCACCGGGACAGGGGTTGCAGAA.

This clone occurred a few times. Gene names are mouse gene names. The CDR3 end falls 4 residues outside the read, so it is completed with the germline J gene. The V and J genes are TRBV19 and TRBJ2-1; weak D call: TRBD2 (5 bases). The V gene lost 1 base and the J gene lost 5 bases, with 16 bases spanning the gap. The CDR3 totals 16 residues. Germline V gene lookup returns CDR1 FNHDT and CDR2 SITEND (reference sequence). The covered CDR3 bases are TGTGCCAGCAGTATAATGGGGTGGGGAAGTCATGCT. Translating it yields CASSIMGWGSHA. The full CDR3 protein reads CASSIMGWGSHAEQFF.

This clone was seen only a few times. Gene names are mouse gene names. The CDR3 end is not reached by the read, which stops 4 residues before it; the germline J gene fills it in. The chain carries TRBV5 and TRBJ2-1; a possible D gene is TRBD1 (6 bases). Germline V lookup: CDR1 LGHNA, CDR2 YNLKQL (reference sequence). The V end lost 0 bases, the J end lost 0 bases, and 9 bases lay between the germline ends. The CDR3 is 16 residues long. The CDR3 bases that were read are TGTGCCAGCAGCCAAGAGGGGGACAATAACTATGCT. This encodes CASSQEGDNNYA. The full-length CDR3 reads as CASSQEGDNNYAEQFF.

As to this clone: The genes are named according to mouse. The covered CDR3 bases are TGTGCCTGGAGTCCGGGACAGGGTGAT. Translation: CAWSPGQGD. The whole CDR3 sequence reads CAWSPGQGDEQYF. V and J are TRBV31 and TRBJ2-7; 9 bases match TRBD1. The sequenced fragment ends 4 residues before the CDR3 boundary, so the rest is inferred from the germline J gene. The CDR3 has 13 amino acids. Germline lookup yields CDR1 GKSSPN and CDR2 SITVG.

With regard to this clone: Gene names and germline refer to mouse. The read halts 3 residues ahead of the CDR3 end, with the missing end drawn from the germline J gene. This chain joins TRBV13-3 and TRBJ1-6; 7 nucleotides agree with TRBD1. TRBJ1-6 is an ORF, and what it does is uncertain. The CDR3 has 17 residues. J lost 2 bases, V lost 0 bases, and 5 bases had no gene match. The germline V gene encodes CDR1 NNHDY and CDR2 SYVADS. This CDR3 reads CASSDARQGPYNSPLYF. The CDR3 DNA, read in part, is TGTGCCAGCAGTGATGCCCGACAGGGACCCTATAATTCGCCC.

About this clone: The gene symbols are mouse symbols. The same CDR3 arises from other DNA sequences in this sample as well. The chain's CDR3 is CASSQAGGAGAEQFF. Partial CDR3 DNA: TGTGCCAGCAGCCAAGCTGGGGGGGCGGGTGCT. This chain connects TRBV5 to TRBJ2-1; 10 positions agree with TRBD2. The read comes to an end 4 residues before the CDR3 does, leaving the germline J gene to fill in the end. Germline-derived CDR1 and CDR2 are LGHNA and YNLKQL (reference sequence). Trimming removed 1 base from V and 6 bases from J; junction bases left unmatched: 3. The CDR3 spans 15 residues.

Worth noting for this clone: Gene names are the mouse ones. Read coverage stops 4 residues before the CDR3 terminus; the germline J gene supplies the remainder. The sample has other DNA sequences that encode this CDR3 too. The chain recombines TRBV13-2 with TRBJ2-5; 11 nucleotides agree with TRBD1. The CDR3 is 16 amino acids. CDR1 is NNHNN and CDR2 is SYGAGS in the germline V gene (reference sequence). V shed 2 bases and J 3 bases; nucleotides not matched to a gene: 5. CDR3 sequence reads: CASGDPGQGGQDTQYF. The DNA read from the CDR3 is TGTGCCAGCGGTGACCCGGGACAGGGGGGACAAGAC.

This clone appeared a few times. The genes are named according to mouse. The CDR3 bases that were read are TGTGCCAGCAGTGAGGACAAATCAAACTCC. Its translation is CASSEDKSNS. The whole CDR3 protein is CASSEDKSNSDYTF. This chain links TRBV13-1 with TRBJ1-2; the D gene is possibly TRBD1 (5 bases). The read is 4 residues too short to cover the CDR3 end, so that end is filled in from the germline J gene. V was cut by 2 bases and J by 0 bases, with 8 bases left in between. This CDR3 is 14 amino acids long. Germline lookup yields CDR1 NSHNY and CDR2 SYGAGN.

Only a few counts were recorded for this clone. Gene names are the mouse ones. The CDR3 is cut off 4 residues early in the read; its end comes from the germline J gene. V is TRBV31 and J is TRBJ2-5, with D perhaps TRBD1 (5 bases). The CDR3 extends over 12 amino acids. Trimming pared 1 base from V and 3 bases from J, leaving 5 bases between. From germline, CDR1 is GKSSPN and CDR2 SITVG. The CDR3 spells CAWSHRQDTQYF. The sequenced part of the CDR3 DNA is TGTGCCTGGAGTCACAGGCAAGAC.

This clone came up a few times. Here the gene names and germline are mouse. Read sequence stops 4 residues before the CDR3 end, and the germline J gene provides the missing end. The genes are TRBV13-3 and TRBJ2-3; no reliable D call. Between the trimmed V and J ends, which lost 1 base and 0 bases, there was a span of 9 bases. The germline V gene has CDR1 NNHDY and CDR2 SYVADS. This CDR3 is 15 amino acids long. The CDR3 bases that were read are TGTGCCAGCAGTGATACTGCGACTAGTGCAGAA. It codes for CASSDTATSAE. In full, the CDR3 reads CASSDTATSAETLYF.

A word on this clone: Genes and germline come from the mouse. The CDR3 is cut off 4 residues early in the read; its end comes from the germline J gene. Different DNA sequences within this sample yield the same CDR3. The chain uses TRBV19 and TRBJ2-5, with D maybe TRBD2 (6 bases). V was clipped by 2 bases and J by 1 base, with 8 bases between them. This CDR3 is built from 14 residues. In germline, CDR1 is FNHDT, CDR2 SITEND (reference sequence). The part of the CDR3 DNA that was read is TGTGCCAGCAGTATCCGGACTGACCAAGAC. This codes for CASSIRTDQD. The complete CDR3 reads CASSIRTDQDTQYF.

This clone was observed a handful of times. Gene names and germline match the mouse. The read comes to an end 4 residues before the CDR3 does, leaving the germline J gene to fill in the end. V and J are TRBV5 and TRBJ2-3, with D uncertain. The CDR3 spans 14 residues. CDR1 and CDR2 from the germline V gene are LGHNA and YNLKQL (reference sequence). Trimming took off 0 bases at V and 3 bases at J, with 7 bases between the two ends. CDR3 loop: CASSQEARAETLYF. The part of the CDR3 DNA that was read is TGTGCCAGCAGCCAAGAGGCCAGGGCAGAA.

This clone was found a few times. Germline and genes here are mouse. The DNA ends 4 residues before the CDR3 does, and the rest of the CDR3 is filled in from the germline J gene. V and J are TRBV1 and TRBJ2-1; TRBD1 might be the D (6 bases). There are 16 residues in the CDR3. Germline lookup yields CDR1 NSQYPW and CDR2 LRSPGD (reference sequence). Trimming took 1 base from V and 6 from J, leaving 16 bases between them. This CDR3 is CTCSAANRVSIAEQFF. The part of the CDR3 DNA that was read is TGCACCTGCAGTGCAGCTAACAGGGTGTCTATTGCT.

The sample holds a few counts of this clone. Here the gene names and germline are mouse. The CDR3 end is not reached by the read, which stops 4 residues before it; the germline J gene fills it in. The J gene is TRBJ2-3, the V gene TRBV13-1, with TRBD2 matching over 11 bases. The trim removed 1 base at V and 2 bases at J, leaving 3 bases unmatched. Germline V CDR1 and CDR2: NSHNY, SYGAGN. The CDR3 loop spans 16 amino acids. The CDR3 reads CASSDLGLGAAETLYF. The DNA read from the CDR3 is TGTGCCAGCAGTGATTTGGGACTGGGGGCTGCAGAA.

This clone was counted between two and nine times. The genes are named according to mouse. Read data end 4 residues before the CDR3 end; the end is taken from the germline J gene. This chain uses TRBV13-1 with TRBJ2-7; 11 bases are a match to TRBD2. The ends lost 3 bases at V and 3 bases at J; junction bases unmatched: 2. The CDR3 is 14 residues long. Germline V gene data show CDR1 as NSHNY and CDR2 as SYGAGN. Here the CDR3 reads CASSGTGGYYEQYF. Incomplete CDR3 DNA: TGTGCCAGCAGTGGGACTGGGGGGTACTAT.

As concerns this clone: The gene names here belong to mouse. The observed sequence ends 4 residues before the CDR3 terminus, with the missing tail filled in from the germline J gene. V is TRBV29 and J is TRBJ1-1, with 7 bases identical to TRBD1. V shed 6 bases and J 1 base; nucleotides not matched to a gene: 8. This CDR3 comprises 15 residues. Germline-derived CDR1 and CDR2 are MSHET and SYDVDS. CDR3 DNA (partial): TGTGCTAGCAGCTCTTCGGGGACAGTAAACACA. It encodes CASSSSGTVNT. The CDR3 in its entirety is CASSSSGTVNTEVFF.

This clone has only a few counts. These gene names are mouse names. Read data end 4 residues before the CDR3 end; the end is taken from the germline J gene. The genes are TRBV1 and TRBJ2-4; 8 nucleotides agree with TRBD2. Germline CDR1 and CDR2: NSQYPW and LRSPGD (reference sequence). The CDR3 is made up of 15 amino acids. The trim removed 6 bases at V and 0 bases at J, leaving 5 bases unmatched. The CDR3 bases that were read are TGCACCTGCAGGCCCCGACTGGGGAGTCAAAAC. This sequence encodes CTCRPRLGSQN. The entire CDR3 is CTCRPRLGSQNTLYF.

On this clone itself: Germline and genes: mouse. Read sequence stops 4 residues before the CDR3 end, and the germline J gene provides the missing end. Other DNA sequences from this sample encode an identical CDR3 as well. This rearrangement joins TRBV13-2 to TRBJ2-5; D is unclear. The V and J ends lost 1 base and 2 bases respectively, with 5 bases between them. CDR3 size: 13 residues. Germline V gene lookup returns CDR1 NNHNN and CDR2 SYGAGS (reference sequence). The CDR3 loop reads CASGDWVQDTQYF. The sequenced part of the CDR3 DNA is TGTGCCAGCGGTGATTGGGTCCAAGAC.

This clone has a handful of counts. Genes here carry mouse names. The read gets to within 3 residues of the CDR3 end, and the germline J gene fills in the rest. J is TRBJ1-6 and V is TRBV13-3; D is perhaps TRBD1 (6 bases). TRBJ1-6 falls under the ORF class, with uncertain function. The CDR3 length is 15 residues. Trimming shortened V by 2 bases and J by 3 bases, and 9 bases separated the two germline ends. In germline, CDR1 is NNHDY, CDR2 SYVADS. The CDR3 bases that were read are TGTGCCAGCAGTGAAACAGGGAACTATAATTCGCCC. Translation: CASSETGNYNSP. In full, the CDR3 is CASSETGNYNSPLYF.

Details on this clone: Gene names are the mouse ones. The missing CDR3 end, 4 residues past where the read stops, is filled in from the germline J gene. The chain recombines TRBV14 with TRBJ2-5, with 9 positions matching TRBD1. This CDR3 has 17 residues. CDR1 and CDR2 from the germline V gene are SGHDT and FRDEAV. V gave up 2 bases and J gave up 1 base; unmatched junction bases: 8. The CDR3 protein is CASSLAGDREDQDTQYF. The sequenced CDR3 bases are TGTGCCAGCAGTTTGGCGGGGGACAGGGAAGACCAAGAC.

This clone has a handful of counts. Gene names refer to mouse genes. The read ends 4 residues early relative to the CDR3; the germline J gene fills the gap. The chain employs TRBV13-1 and TRBJ2-1; D not resolved. This CDR3 comprises 13 residues. Germline V gene lookup returns CDR1 NSHNY and CDR2 SYGAGN. V was pared by 0 bases and J by 4 bases, with 5 bases between. The sequenced CDR3 bases are TGTGCCAGCAGTGATGTACAGTATGCT. It encodes CASSDVQYA. From start to end, the CDR3 is CASSDVQYAEQFF.

This clone was found a few times. Mouse germline and gene names are used. The sequenced fragment ends 4 residues before the CDR3 boundary, so the rest is inferred from the germline J gene. Other DNA sequences in the sample encode the same CDR3. The rearrangement uses TRBV13-1 and TRBJ2-7; 10 nucleotides line up with TRBD1. This CDR3 has 13 residues. Per the germline V gene, CDR1 is NSHNY and CDR2 is SYGAGN. The covered CDR3 bases are TGTGCCAGCAGTGCGGGACAGGGGTAT. Its protein is CASSAGQGY. In full, the CDR3 is CASSAGQGYEQYF.

This clone was seen a few times. The gene names here belong to mouse. The observed sequence ends 4 residues before the CDR3 terminus, with the missing tail filled in from the germline J gene. Other DNA variants within this sample encode the same CDR3. The V call is TRBV19, the J call TRBJ2-5; 10 bases are shared with TRBD2. Germline V CDR1 and CDR2: FNHDT, SITEND (reference sequence). This CDR3 has 13 amino acids. The CDR3 DNA, read in part, is TGTGCCAGCAGCCGGACTGGGGGAGAC. As protein: CASSRTGGD. The full CDR3 sequence reads CASSRTGGDTQYF. The full variable domain, rest sourced from reference TRBV19 and TRBJ2-5, is GGIITQTPKFLIGQEGQKLTLKCQQNFNHDTMYWYRQDSGKGLRLIYYSITENDLQKGDLSEGYDASREKKSSFSLTVTSAQKNEMAVFLCASSRTGGDTQYFGPGTRLLVL.